Listed below are T cell receptor beta chains from one sample, sequenced in a study of blood T cell repertoires in COVID-19. TCRdb's copy holds only in-frame clones and misses some; the assay was immunoSEQ multiplex PCR. The sample has 150,000 to 200,000 clones, approximately 84% seen once. The specimen was peripheral blood. The receptors shown here come from a human donor with acute or convalescent COVID-19. The donor label of this sample is uncertain. Both conserved end residues are part of each CDR3. A D gene is named only where the DNA matches it firmly. The size entry is marked missing in some rows and otherwise reads once, few, many or a size class.

CDR3 DNA: TGCAGCGTTGACAGGGGCGGCACTGAAGCTTTCTTT; CDR3 protein: CSVDRGGTEAFF; D gene: -; CDR3 length: 12; J gene: TRBJ1-1; V gene: TRBV29-1; clone size: -
CDR3 DNA: TGTGCCAGCAGCTTATACACAGATACGCAGTATTTT; CDR3 protein: CASSLYTDTQYF; D gene: -; CDR3 length: 12; J gene: TRBJ2-3; V gene: TRBV7-2; clone size: -
CDR3 DNA: TGTGCCATCAGTCCTGGACAGAATAATTCACCCCTCCACTTT; CDR3 protein: CAISPGQNNSPLHF; D gene: -; CDR3 length: 14; J gene: TRBJ1-6; V gene: TRBV10-3; clone size: -
CDR3 DNA: TGTGCCAGCTCACCACGCACTAGCGGGAGTCTCACAGATACGCAGTATTTT; CDR3 protein: CASSPRTSGSLTDTQYF; D gene: TRBD2; CDR3 length: 17; J gene: TRBJ2-3; V gene: TRBV18; clone size: -
CDR3 DNA: TGCGCCAGCAGCCAAGATCGCGGGAGGGCTTACGAGCAGTACTTC; CDR3 protein: CASSQDRGRAYEQYF; D gene: TRBD2; CDR3 length: 15; J gene: TRBJ2-7; V gene: TRBV4-3; clone size: -
CDR3 DNA: TGTGCCAGCAGTTCCTGGACTAGCGGGAAAGAGACCCAGTACTTC; CDR3 protein: CASSSWTSGKETQYF; D gene: TRBD2; CDR3 length: 15; J gene: TRBJ2-5; V gene: TRBV27; clone size: -
CDR3 DNA: TGTGCCAGCAGCTTCCAGACTAGCGGGAGGCCTGGGAGGAATGAGCAGTTCTTC; CDR3 protein: CASSFQTSGRPGRNEQFF; D gene: TRBD2; CDR3 length: 18; J gene: TRBJ2-1; V gene: TRBV7-9; clone size: -
CDR3 DNA: TGTGCCAGCAGTCCGGGCAGGGTCCAGTACTTC; CDR3 protein: CASSPGRVQYF; D gene: -; CDR3 length: 11; J gene: TRBJ2-5; V gene: TRBV11-2; clone size: once
CDR3 DNA: TGCGCCAGCAGCCCACTAGCGGGAGTCTCCTACAATGAGCAGTTCTTC; CDR3 protein: CASSPLAGVSYNEQFF; D gene: TRBD2; CDR3 length: 16; J gene: TRBJ2-1; V gene: TRBV4-1; clone size: -
CDR3 DNA: TGCGCCAGCAGCTTGGGCGGAGGGAACACAGATACGCAGTATTTT; CDR3 protein: CASSLGGGNTDTQYF; D gene: -; CDR3 length: 15; J gene: TRBJ2-3; V gene: TRBV5-1; clone size: -
CDR3 DNA: TGTGCCAGCAGCCCAGGACAGGGTACCGAAAAACTGTTTTTT; CDR3 protein: CASSPGQGTEKLFF; D gene: TRBD1; CDR3 length: 14; J gene: TRBJ1-4; V gene: TRBV3-1/TRBV3-2; clone size: -
CDR3 DNA: TGTGCCAGCAGTCGGGGACTAGCGGGCCGCTACGAGCAGTACTTC; CDR3 protein: CASSRGLAGRYEQYF; D gene: TRBD2; CDR3 length: 15; J gene: TRBJ2-7; V gene: TRBV6-5; clone size: -
CDR3 DNA: TGTGCCAGCGCTCTCCGGGAGCAGCCCCAGCATTTT; CDR3 protein: CASALREQPQHF; D gene: -; CDR3 length: 12; J gene: TRBJ1-5; V gene: TRBV28; clone size: -
CDR3 DNA: TGTGCCAGCAGTCTCGGGGTAGTTGGCTACACCTTC; CDR3 protein: CASSLGVVGYTF; D gene: -; CDR3 length: 12; J gene: TRBJ1-2; V gene: TRBV12-3/TRBV12-4; clone size: once
CDR3 DNA: TGTGCCAGCAGCCACTATTTGGACACTGAAGCTTTCTTT; CDR3 protein: CASSHYLDTEAFF; D gene: -; CDR3 length: 13; J gene: TRBJ1-1; V gene: TRBV4-2; clone size: -